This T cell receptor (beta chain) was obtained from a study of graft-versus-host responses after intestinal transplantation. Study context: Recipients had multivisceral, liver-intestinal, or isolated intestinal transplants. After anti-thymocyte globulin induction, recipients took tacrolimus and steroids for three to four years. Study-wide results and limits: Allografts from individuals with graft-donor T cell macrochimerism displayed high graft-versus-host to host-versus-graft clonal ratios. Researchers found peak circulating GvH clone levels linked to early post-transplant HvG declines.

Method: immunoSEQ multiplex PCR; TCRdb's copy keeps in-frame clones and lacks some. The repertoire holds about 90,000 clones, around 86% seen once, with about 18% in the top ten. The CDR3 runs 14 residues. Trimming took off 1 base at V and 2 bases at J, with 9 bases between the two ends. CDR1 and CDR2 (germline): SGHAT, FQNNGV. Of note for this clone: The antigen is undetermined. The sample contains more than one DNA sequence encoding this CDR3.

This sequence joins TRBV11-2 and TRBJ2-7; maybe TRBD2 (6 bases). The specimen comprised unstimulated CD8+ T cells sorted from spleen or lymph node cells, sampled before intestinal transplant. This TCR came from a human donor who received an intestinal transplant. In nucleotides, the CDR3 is TGTGCCAGCAGCTTAGGACCGGGAGCCTACGAGCAGTACTTC. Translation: CASSLGPGAYEQYF.